This T cell receptor beta chain is drawn from a study of CD8+ T cells in alopecia areata. Study-wide results and limits: Under tofacitinib, numerous expanded lesional clonotypes remained detectable in scalp and blood. Normal scalp showed lower clonality than lesional scalp, especially alopecia totalis/universalis. Scalp clonality and expanded CD8+ clones among the top 100 fell significantly with tofacitinib.

Trimming took 5 bases from V and 5 from J; bases not matched to a gene: 7. Germline assignment: CDR1 SNHLY and CDR2 FYNNEI. The CDR3 is 15 amino acids. Investigators isolated RNA and reverse transcribed it into cDNA to act as the sequencing template. Sequencing was performed with immunoSEQ multiplex PCR; in TCRdb, only in-frame clones are kept and a portion is missing. The data hold over 150,000 clones, with roughly 64% observed a single time. Treatment given: oral pan-JAK inhibitor, 5-10 mg twice daily. Peripheral blood and lesional scalp punch biopsies came from alopecia areata patients. This clone was found a few times. Antigen: not known.

The receptor was isolated from a human donor with alopecia areata. The chain uses TRBV2 and TRBJ2-5, with TRBD2 identical over 11 bases. Here the sequenced sample was CD4+ T cells sorted from blood, taken at week 24, from a patient treated with tofacitinib. The chain's CDR3 is CASSLLTSGTETQYF. Here the CDR3 DNA reads TGTGCCAGCAGTCTACTGACTAGCGGGACCGAGACCCAGTACTTC.